The clone carrying this TCR beta chain was found many times. The sample is drawn from a study of T cells after yellow fever vaccination. MiXCR, applied by TCRdb to the 5' RACE reads, yields one record per CDR3 protein. Seen here are over 120,000 distinct CDR3 sequences, less than 8.5% observed once, and the top ten hold approximately 0.61%. The CDR3 runs to 14 residues. Germline V gene lookup returns CDR1 KGHDR and CDR2 SFDVKD. The germline V and J ends were trimmed by 6 bases and 1 base, with 9 bases remaining between them. This rearrangement joins TRBV24-1 to TRBJ1-5; D remains ambiguous. The sequencing here drew on CD4+ T cells sorted from PBMCs, taken 10 days after the yellow fever booster vaccination. The receptor's source is a man aged 30-40 years who received the YFV17D yellow fever vaccine. The CDR3 bases are TGTGCCACCAGTAACAGTAGAAGCAATCAGCCCCAGCATTTT. Translated, it gives CATSNSRSNQPQHF.